What follows are 32 T cell receptor beta chains derived from one specimen sequenced in a study of T cells in women clearing cervical HPV infection. Only in-frame clones appear in the TCRdb table, and some are missing; sequencing was by immunoSEQ multiplex PCR. Its table lists about 39,000 clones. Sequenced: blood buffy coat. The origin of the receptors is a woman between 18 and 70 years old with a cervical HPV16 infection that either progressed to CIN3+ or cleared (not recorded which).

In regard to this clone: Read data end 3 residues before the CDR3 end; the end is taken from the germline J gene. The chain combines TRBV5-1 with TRBJ2-1; 11 nucleotides match TRBD2. V lost 1 base and J lost 2; bases outside the gene matches: 2. The CDR3 is 16 residues long. Germline V gene lookup returns CDR1 SGHRS and CDR2 YFSETQ. CDR3 DNA (partial): TGCGCCAGCAGCTTGCTAGCGGGAGGAGCCTACAATGAG. Encoded protein: CASSLLAGGAYNE. The whole CDR3 sequence reads CASSLLAGGAYNEQFF.

Note on this clone: The sequence runs out 3 residues before the end of the CDR3; the remainder is reconstructed from the germline J gene. The chain is built from TRBV19 and TRBJ2-6; D remains ambiguous. Trimming left V 3 bases short and J 0 bases short, with 3 bases between. Germline V lookup: CDR1 LNHDA, CDR2 SQIVND (reference sequence). The CDR3 extends over 14 amino acids. CDR3 DNA, as far as it was read: TGTGCCAGTAGTATCAACTCTGGGGCCAACGTC. It encodes CASSINSGANV. The complete CDR3 sequence is CASSINSGANVLTF.

Turning to this clone: The observed sequence ends 3 residues before the CDR3 terminus, with the missing tail filled in from the germline J gene. The chain has TRBV14 and TRBJ1-4, with D tentatively TRBD1 (5 bases). V was trimmed by 4 bases and J by 7 bases, leaving 13 bases between them. The CDR3 covers 14 residues. The germline V gene encodes CDR1 SGHDN and CDR2 FVKESK. CDR3 bases read: TGTGCCAGCAGCCGTCTCGTTAGGGGTGAAAAA. It yields the protein CASSRLVRGEK. The full-length CDR3 reads as CASSRLVRGEKLFF.

CDR3 in amino acids: CASSQGAGMVETQYF. The sequenced part of the CDR3 DNA is TGTGCCAGCAGCCAAGGAGCAGGGATGGTGGAGACC. The rearrangement uses TRBV3-1 (or the pseudogene TRBV3-2) and TRBJ2-5; the D gene is possibly TRBD1 (5 bases). The read stops 3 residues short of the end of the CDR3; the missing end is completed from the germline J gene. The CDR3 sequence is 15 residues long. Germline assignment: CDR1 LGHDT and CDR2 YNNKEL (reference sequence). Trimming cost V 1 base and J 5 bases, with 14 bases left between them.

With regard to this clone: The read terminates 3 residues before the CDR3 end, so the remaining end is supplied by the germline J gene. The gene calls are TRBV5-1 and TRBJ2-7; possible D gene TRBD2, 6 bases. The germline gives CDR1 SGHRS, CDR2 YFSETQ. The CDR3 spans 17 residues. V shed 3 bases and J shed 6 bases, with 25 bases lying between them. The CDR3 loop reads CASSSEGIWSSYPEQYF. The sequenced CDR3 bases are TGCGCCAGCAGCTCGGAGGGCATTTGGAGCTCCTACCCCGAG.

The DNA read from the CDR3 is TGCGCCAGCAGAGAGGCAGGTCCGAACACTGAA. Its protein product is CASREAGPNTE. The entire CDR3 is CASREAGPNTEAFF. The rearrangement uses TRBV5-1 and TRBJ1-1, with unresolved D. The read ends 3 residues shy of where the CDR3 ends; the end is completed using the germline J gene. Germline lookup yields CDR1 SGHRS and CDR2 YFSETQ. V was shortened by 5 bases and J by 1 base, with 12 bases between the two germline ends. The CDR3 consists of 14 residues.

With regard to this clone: Read coverage stops 3 residues before the CDR3 terminus; the germline J gene supplies the remainder. V is TRBV7-2 and J is TRBJ1-2; D is uncertain. Germline values: CDR1 SGHTA, CDR2 FQGNSA. CDR3 size: 14 residues. The DNA read from the CDR3 is TGTGCCAGCAGCACCTTAGCGGGAGGTTACGAC. Encoded protein: CASSTLAGGYD. The whole CDR3 is CASSTLAGGYDYTF.

A remark on this clone: The CDR3 extends 3 residues past the end of the read, so its final part is completed from the germline J gene. This chain uses TRBV19 with TRBJ1-2; D unclear. The CDR3 covers 14 residues. CDR1 LNHDA and CDR2 SQIVND come from the germline V gene (reference sequence). CDR3 DNA, as far as it was read: TGTGCCAGTACTCCCGTAGCGGGATCCTACGAC. Amino acid sequence: CASTPVAGSYD. From start to end, the CDR3 is CASTPVAGSYDYTF.

Details on this clone: The CDR3 end falls 3 residues outside the read, so it is completed with the germline J gene. The gene calls are TRBV2 and TRBJ2-7; 7 bases align to TRBD1. This CDR3 region has 14 residues. Germline CDR1 and CDR2: SNHLY and FYNNEI. V gave up 8 bases and J gave up 5 bases; unmatched junction bases: 12. The CDR3 spells CASGRDRASHEQYF. CDR3 DNA (partial): TGTGCCAGCGGAAGAGACAGGGCATCCCACGAG.

Points on this clone: The CDR3 is cut off 3 residues early in the read; its end comes from the germline J gene. V gene TRBV19 combines with J gene TRBJ2-5; D may be TRBD1 or TRBD2 (6 bases each). The CDR3 totals 13 residues. With 6 bases removed from V and 5 bases from J, the gap between germline ends came to 13 bases. CDR1 is LNHDA, CDR2 SQIVND, per germline (reference sequence). The CDR3 bases that were read are TGTGCCAGTAGAGGAGGGGGTTTCGAGACC. Translation gives CASRGGGFET. The whole CDR3 reads CASRGGGFETQYF. The variable domain in full, with the rest retrieved from reference TRBV19 and TRBJ2-5, is DGGITQSPKYLFRKEGQNVTLSCEQNLNHDAMYWYRQDPGQGLRLIYYSQIVNDFQKGDIAEGYSVSREKKESFPLTVTSAQKNPTAFYLCASRGGGFETQYFGPGTRLLVL.

On this clone itself: With the read ending 3 residues before the CDR3 end, the germline J gene is used to fill in that end. The chain employs TRBV6-2 or TRBV6-3 and TRBJ1-5; no reliable D call. This CDR3 has 14 residues. V lost 7 bases, J lost 6 bases, and 16 bases lay in between. Germline CDR1 and CDR2: MNHEY and SVGEGT. CDR3 amino acids: CASKELVASQPQHF. The CDR3 bases that were read are TGTGCCAGCAAAGAACTCGTTGCCTCTCAGCCC.

On this clone: Read sequence stops 3 residues before the CDR3 end, and the germline J gene provides the missing end. V is TRBV20-1 and J is TRBJ2-2; tentatively, D is TRBD1 (6 bases). CDR3 length: 14 amino acids. V lost 6 bases, J lost 0 bases, and 11 bases lay in between. Germline CDR1 reads DFQATT; CDR2 reads SNEGSKA (reference sequence). CDR3 DNA (partial): TGCAGTGCCCGGGACACAGCGAACACCGGGGAG. Protein product: CSARDTANTGE. The CDR3 in full is CSARDTANTGELFF.

With regard to this clone: The read ends 3 residues shy of where the CDR3 ends; the end is completed using the germline J gene. V and J are TRBV12-5 and TRBJ1-1; D is uncertain. The germline gives CDR1 LGHNT, CDR2 FRNRAP. The CDR3 sequence is 15 residues long. Trimming took off 5 bases at V and 5 bases at J, with 18 bases between the two ends. This chain's CDR3 is CASGPNLRSDTEAFF. CDR3 DNA, as far as it was read: TGTGCTAGTGGTCCTAATTTGCGGTCGGATACTGAA.

Concerning this clone: The read ends 3 residues before the CDR3 terminus; that terminus is restored from the germline J gene. The chain recombines TRBV29-1 with TRBJ1-4, with TRBD1 matching over 7 bases. This CDR3 has 15 amino acids. Germline V CDR1 and CDR2: SQVTM, ANQGSEA. Trimming removed 1 base from V and 4 bases from J; junction bases left unmatched: 6. The covered CDR3 bases are TGCAGCGTTGAAGTCCGACAGGGTGTTAATGAAAAA. Translated, it gives CSVEVRQGVNEK. The CDR3 in its entirety is CSVEVRQGVNEKLFF.

Note on this clone: Coverage ceases 3 residues before the CDR3 finishes, and the germline J gene fills in the end. The rearrangement joins TRBV5-3 to TRBJ1-1; D gene ambiguous. TRBV5-3 falls under the ORF class, with uncertain function. The CDR3 loop spans 15 amino acids. The V end was cut by 2 bases, the J end by 3 bases, with 14 bases between. The chain's CDR3 is CARSLVRPRYTEAFF. The CDR3 DNA, read in part, is TGTGCCAGAAGCTTAGTCCGCCCGCGTTACACTGAA.

About this clone itself: From the germline J gene comes the end of the CDR3, since the read stops 3 residues before it. The genes are TRBV20-1 and TRBJ1-6; TRBD1 might be the D (5 bases). Trimming cost V 2 bases and J 0 bases, with 20 bases left between them. The CDR3 is made up of 19 amino acids. Germline V gene data show CDR1 as DFQATT and CDR2 as SNEGSKA (reference sequence). CDR3 loop: CSARRTRGQGSSYNSPLHF. The part of the CDR3 DNA that was read is TGCAGTGCTAGAAGGACCAGAGGACAAGGGAGCTCCTATAATTCACCC.

In the case of this clone: From the germline J gene comes the end of the CDR3, since the read stops 3 residues before it. This chain joins TRBV30 and TRBJ1-2; maybe TRBD1 (5 bases). There are 20 residues in the CDR3. Looked up from germline, CDR1 is GTSNPN and CDR2 is SVGIG (reference sequence). CDR3 bases read: TGTGCCTGGAGTGTATTCTCGGGGGGACTAGCGATTGGTGGAGGGTTCGAC. This encodes CAWSVFSGGLAIGGGFD. From start to end, the CDR3 is CAWSVFSGGLAIGGGFDYTF.

As to this clone: The read ends 3 residues early relative to the CDR3; the germline J gene fills the gap. This same CDR3 is encoded by further DNA sequences in the sample. The V and J genes are TRBV7-2 and TRBJ1-3, with TRBD1 matching over 8 bases. V lost 5 bases, J lost 8 bases, and 11 bases stayed unmatched. The CDR3 spans 15 residues. Germline V gene lookup returns CDR1 SGHTA and CDR2 FQGNSA. CDR3 residues: CASSPYGQGRDTIYF. The sequenced part of the CDR3 DNA is TGTGCCAGCAGCCCCTACGGACAGGGCAGGGACACC.

With respect to this clone: From the germline J gene comes the end of the CDR3, since the read stops 3 residues before it. The rearrangement links TRBV5-1 to TRBJ2-3; TRBD1 agrees at 7 bases. The CDR3 sequence is 15 residues long. The germline gives CDR1 SGHRS, CDR2 YFSETQ. V shed 4 bases and J 4 bases; nucleotides not matched to a gene: 9. The chain's CDR3 is CASSTPGQFADTQYF. CDR3 bases read: TGCGCCAGCAGCACTCCGGGACAGTTCGCAGATACG.

Turning to this clone: The read finishes 3 residues shy of the CDR3 end, and the germline J gene is used to complete it. The chain employs TRBV19 and TRBJ1-2, with 8 positions matching TRBD1. The germline gives CDR1 LNHDA, CDR2 SQIVND (reference sequence). The CDR3 has 13 amino acids. This chain's CDR3 is CASSGTGLWGYTF. The DNA read from the CDR3 is TGTGCCAGTAGTGGGACAGGTCTGTGGGGC.

About this clone: Coverage ceases 3 residues before the CDR3 finishes, and the germline J gene fills in the end. The rearrangement uses TRBV9 and TRBJ2-1; perhaps TRBD1 as D (6 bases). The germline V gene has CDR1 SGDLS and CDR2 YYNGEE. This CDR3 contains 16 residues. Between the trimmed V and J ends, which lost 3 bases and 7 bases, there was a span of 20 bases. CDR3 DNA, as far as it was read: TGTGCCAGCAGCGACAGGACAGCCCAGACCCGTAATGAG. This encodes CASSDRTAQTRNE. The complete CDR3 sequence is CASSDRTAQTRNEQFF.

This clone is called medium-sized based on its frequency. The sequence runs out 3 residues before the end of the CDR3; the remainder is reconstructed from the germline J gene. The chain links TRBV2 to TRBJ2-7; tentatively, D is TRBD1 or TRBD2 (5 bases each). This CDR3 contains 15 residues. Germline V gene sequence: CDR1 SNHLY, CDR2 FYNNEI. Trimming shortened V by 5 bases and J by 2 bases, and 16 bases separated the two germline ends. The part of the CDR3 DNA that was read is TGTGCCAGCAGTCCTAGGGGAGCAATCACCTACGAG. Its translation: CASSPRGAITYE. The complete CDR3 reads CASSPRGAITYEQYF.

Comment on this clone: The DNA ends 3 residues before the CDR3 does, and the rest of the CDR3 is filled in from the germline J gene. The chain couples TRBV23-1 to TRBJ1-1, with a weak D call TRBD1 (5 bases). TRBV23-1 is recorded as an ORF, its role being uncertain. Trimming removed 3 bases from V and 0 bases from J, with 14 bases in between. This CDR3 spans 16 amino acids. The sequenced CDR3 bases are TGCGCCAGCAGTCAGGGGCTCTTATGCATGAACACTGAA. Its protein product is CASSQGLLCMNTE. The whole CDR3 reads CASSQGLLCMNTEAFF.

About this clone: The observed sequence ends 3 residues before the CDR3 terminus, with the missing tail filled in from the germline J gene. V and J are TRBV5-1 and TRBJ1-2; D uncertain. Trimming pared 3 bases from V and 2 bases from J, leaving 14 bases between. In germline, CDR1 is SGHRS, CDR2 YFSETQ. CDR3 length equals 15 residues. The CDR3 is CASSSPGGENYGYTF. The part of the CDR3 DNA that was read is TGCGCCAGCAGCTCCCCCGGCGGGGAAAACTATGGC.

As concerns this clone: Read coverage stops 3 residues before the CDR3 terminus; the germline J gene supplies the remainder. The J gene is TRBJ1-6, the V gene TRBV4-2; D gene ambiguous. The CDR3 totals 13 residues. Trimming removed 3 bases from V and 11 bases from J, with 11 bases in between. The germline gives CDR1 LGHNA, CDR2 YNFKEQ. Here the CDR3 reads CASSQSGRTPLHF. The part of the CDR3 DNA that was read is TGTGCCAGCAGCCAGTCCGGTAGAACACCC.

Of note for this clone: The read falls 3 residues short of the CDR3 end, and the missing part is taken from the germline J gene. This chain links TRBV19 with TRBJ2-3; the D is unclear. This CDR3 contains 13 residues. The germline CDR1 and CDR2 sequences are LNHDA and SQIVND (reference sequence). CDR3 sequence reads: CASSIFLVGTQYF. Incomplete CDR3 DNA: TGTGCCAGTAGTATTTTCCTAGTTGGGACG.

To note about this clone: The read comes to an end 3 residues before the CDR3 does, leaving the germline J gene to fill in the end. This rearrangement joins TRBV19 to TRBJ2-2; D perhaps matches TRBD1 (6 bases). The CDR3 totals 15 residues. CDR1 and CDR2 from the germline V gene are LNHDA and SQIVND (reference sequence). The CDR3 loop reads CASSPRQATNEKLFF. The part of the CDR3 DNA that was read is TGTGCCAGTAGTCCACGACAGGCAACTAATGAAAAG.

Comments on this clone: The CDR3 is cut off 3 residues early in the read; its end comes from the germline J gene. This chain uses TRBV19 with TRBJ1-1; no clear D gene. The CDR3 has 13 amino acids. The germline CDR1 and CDR2 sequences are LNHDA and SQIVND (reference sequence). Trimming stripped 9 bases from V and 4 bases from J, with 15 bases between. The covered CDR3 bases are TGTGCCAGCCTTGAACATTCGGGCACTGAA. Translated: CASLEHSGTE. The whole CDR3 protein reads CASLEHSGTEAFF. The complete variable domain, with remaining parts taken from reference TRBV19 and TRBJ1-1, reads DGGITQSPKYLFRKEGQNVTLSCEQNLNHDAMYWYRQDPGQGLRLIYYSQIVNDFQKGDIAEGYSVSREKKESFPLTVTSAQKNPTAFYLCASLEHSGTEAFFGQGTRLTVV.

The CDR3 region is CASSPGRDYTF. The DNA read from the CDR3 is TGTGCCAGCAGCCCTGGCAGGGAC. The V call is TRBV7-9, the J call TRBJ1-2; a possible D gene is TRBD1 (5 bases). Sequencing ends 3 residues short of the CDR3 end; the germline J gene provides the rest. Germline lookup yields CDR1 SEHNR and CDR2 FQNEAQ (reference sequence). This CDR3 spans 11 amino acids. Drawing the rest from reference TRBV7-9 and TRBJ1-2, the complete variable domain is DTGVSQNPRHKITKRGQNVTFRCDPISEHNRLYWYRQTLGQGPEFLTYFQNEAQLEKSRLLSDRFSAERPKGSFSTLEIQRTEQGDSAMYLCASSPGRDYTFGSGTRLTVV.

Notes on this clone: The read terminates 3 residues ahead of where the CDR3 ends, so the germline J gene completes it. This rearrangement joins TRBV18 to TRBJ1-5; 7 nucleotides agree with TRBD1. The CDR3 is 16 amino acids. With V trimmed by 6 bases and J by 6 bases, 14 bases remained unmatched. Germline V gene sequence: CDR1 KGHSH, CDR2 LQKENI. The CDR3 reads CASSQTDKGASQPQHF. The sequenced CDR3 bases are TGTGCCAGCTCCCAAACCGATAAGGGGGCAAGTCAGCCC.

CDR3 amino acids: CASSPRAGSSYNSPLHF. The sequenced part of the CDR3 DNA is TGTGCCAGTAGTCCCAGGGCAGGGAGCTCCTATAATTCACCC. V and J are TRBV19 and TRBJ1-6; perhaps TRBD1 as D (5 bases). The sequence runs out 3 residues before the end of the CDR3; the remainder is reconstructed from the germline J gene. Germline CDR1 and CDR2: LNHDA and SQIVND (reference sequence). This CDR3 is 17 amino acids long. V lost 5 bases and J 0 bases, leaving 14 bases between the germline ends.

Comment on this clone: Read coverage stops 3 residues before the CDR3 terminus; the germline J gene supplies the remainder. The chain is built from TRBV5-1 and TRBJ2-3, with D perhaps matching TRBD1 (5 bases). CDR3 length: 14 amino acids. Trimming took 4 bases from V and 6 from J, leaving 15 bases between them. The germline V gene encodes CDR1 SGHRS and CDR2 YFSETQ. CDR3 amino acids: CASSPSPRADTQYF. The sequenced CDR3 bases are TGCGCCAGCAGCCCCTCCCCCAGGGCCGATACG.